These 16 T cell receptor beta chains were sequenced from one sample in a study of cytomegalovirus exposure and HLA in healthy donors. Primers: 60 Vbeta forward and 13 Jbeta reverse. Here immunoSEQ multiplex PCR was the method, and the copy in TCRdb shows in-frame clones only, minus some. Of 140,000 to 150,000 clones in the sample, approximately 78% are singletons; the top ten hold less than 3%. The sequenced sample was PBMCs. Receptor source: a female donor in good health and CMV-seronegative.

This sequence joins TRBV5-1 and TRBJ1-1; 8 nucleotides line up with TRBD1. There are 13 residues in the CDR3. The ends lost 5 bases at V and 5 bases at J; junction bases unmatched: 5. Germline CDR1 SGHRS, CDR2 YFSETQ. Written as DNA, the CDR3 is TGCGCCAGCAGAGTACAGGGGGGGACTGAAGCTTTCTTT. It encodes CASRVQGGTEAFF.

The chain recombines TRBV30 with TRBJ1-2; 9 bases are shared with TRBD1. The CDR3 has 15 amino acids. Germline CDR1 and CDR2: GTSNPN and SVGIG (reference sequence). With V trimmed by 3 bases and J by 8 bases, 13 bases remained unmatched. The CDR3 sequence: CAWRASGTGGLGYTF. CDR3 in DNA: TGTGCCTGGAGGGCCTCCGGCACAGGGGGCCTGGGCTACACCTTC.

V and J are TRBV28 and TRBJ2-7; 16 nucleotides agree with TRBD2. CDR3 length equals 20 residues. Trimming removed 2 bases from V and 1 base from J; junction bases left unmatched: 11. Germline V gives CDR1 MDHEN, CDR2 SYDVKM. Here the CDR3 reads CASSLSLLGLAGGLSYEQYF. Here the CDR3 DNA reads TGTGCCAGCAGTTTAAGTCTGCTGGGACTAGCGGGAGGGCTGTCCTACGAGCAGTACTTC.

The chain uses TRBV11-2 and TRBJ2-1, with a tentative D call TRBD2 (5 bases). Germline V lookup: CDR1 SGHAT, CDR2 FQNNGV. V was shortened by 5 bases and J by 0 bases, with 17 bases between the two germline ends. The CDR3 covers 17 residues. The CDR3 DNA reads TGTGCCAGCAGCCCGAGACAAAGCGGCAGCTCCTACAATGAGCAGTTCTTC. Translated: CASSPRQSGSSYNEQFF.

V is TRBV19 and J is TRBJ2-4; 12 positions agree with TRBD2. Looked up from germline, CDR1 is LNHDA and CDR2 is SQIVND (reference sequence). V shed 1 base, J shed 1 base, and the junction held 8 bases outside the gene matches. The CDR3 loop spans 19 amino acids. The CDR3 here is CASSIGRLAGVAAKNIQYF. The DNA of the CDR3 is TGTGCCAGTAGTATAGGAAGACTAGCGGGAGTGGCGGCCAAAAACATTCAGTACTTC.

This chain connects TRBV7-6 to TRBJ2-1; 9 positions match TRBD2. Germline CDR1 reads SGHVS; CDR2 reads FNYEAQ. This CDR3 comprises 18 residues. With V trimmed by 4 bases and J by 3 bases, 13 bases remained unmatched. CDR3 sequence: CASSSSTKGLAVYNEQFF. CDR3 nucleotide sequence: TGTGCCAGCAGCTCATCTACTAAGGGACTAGCAGTCTACAATGAGCAGTTCTTC.

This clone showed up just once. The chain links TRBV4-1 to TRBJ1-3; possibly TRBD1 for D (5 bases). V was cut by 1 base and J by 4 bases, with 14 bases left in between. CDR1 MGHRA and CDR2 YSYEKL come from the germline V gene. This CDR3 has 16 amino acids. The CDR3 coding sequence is TGCGCCAGCAGCCAAGGGGCAGGGTATTTAGGAAACACCATATATTTT. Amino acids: CASSQGAGYLGNTIYF.

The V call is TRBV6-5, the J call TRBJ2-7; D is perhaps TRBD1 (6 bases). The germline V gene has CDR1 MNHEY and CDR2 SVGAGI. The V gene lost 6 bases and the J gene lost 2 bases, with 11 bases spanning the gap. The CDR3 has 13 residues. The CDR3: CASRGQTPYEQYF. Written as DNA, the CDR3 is TGTGCCAGCAGAGGACAGACACCCTACGAGCAGTACTTC.

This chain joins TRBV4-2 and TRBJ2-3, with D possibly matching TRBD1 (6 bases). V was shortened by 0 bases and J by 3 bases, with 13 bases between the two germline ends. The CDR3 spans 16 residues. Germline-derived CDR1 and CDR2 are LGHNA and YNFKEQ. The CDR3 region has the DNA TGTGCCAGCAGCCAAGATCGGGCAGGGGCGACAGATACGCAGTATTTT. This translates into CASSQDRAGATDTQYF.

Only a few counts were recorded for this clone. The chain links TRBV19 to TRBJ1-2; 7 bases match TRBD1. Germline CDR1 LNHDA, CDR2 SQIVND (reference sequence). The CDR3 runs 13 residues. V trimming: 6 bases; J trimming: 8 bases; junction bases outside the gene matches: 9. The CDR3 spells CASRGQTTGGYTF. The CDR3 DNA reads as TGTGCCAGTAGGGGACAGACTACTGGCGGCTACACCTTC.

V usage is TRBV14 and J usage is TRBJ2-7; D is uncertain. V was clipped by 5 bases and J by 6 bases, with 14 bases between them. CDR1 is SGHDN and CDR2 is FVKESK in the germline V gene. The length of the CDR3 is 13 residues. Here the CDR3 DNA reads TGTGCCAGCAGCGTGTACAGAGTGGGCGAGCAGTACTTC. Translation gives CASSVYRVGEQYF.

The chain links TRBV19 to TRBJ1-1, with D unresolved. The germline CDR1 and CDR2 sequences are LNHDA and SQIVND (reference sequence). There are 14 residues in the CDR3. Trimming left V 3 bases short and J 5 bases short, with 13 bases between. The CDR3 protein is CASSITRAGTEAFF. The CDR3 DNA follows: TGTGCCAGTAGTATTACGAGGGCAGGAACTGAAGCTTTCTTT.

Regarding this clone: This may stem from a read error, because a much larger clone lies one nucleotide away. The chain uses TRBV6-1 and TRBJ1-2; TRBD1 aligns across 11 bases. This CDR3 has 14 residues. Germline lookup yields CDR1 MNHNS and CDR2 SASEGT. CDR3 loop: CAGSEGQGADGYTF. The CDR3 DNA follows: TGTGCCGGCAGTGAAGGACAGGGGGCGGATGGCTACACCTTC.

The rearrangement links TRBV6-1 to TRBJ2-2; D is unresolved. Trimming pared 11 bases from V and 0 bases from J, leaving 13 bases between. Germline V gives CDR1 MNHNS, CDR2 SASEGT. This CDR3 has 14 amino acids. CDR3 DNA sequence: TGTGCCTCCCATTCGGGTCCGAACACCGGGGAGCTGTTTTTT. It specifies CASHSGPNTGELFF.

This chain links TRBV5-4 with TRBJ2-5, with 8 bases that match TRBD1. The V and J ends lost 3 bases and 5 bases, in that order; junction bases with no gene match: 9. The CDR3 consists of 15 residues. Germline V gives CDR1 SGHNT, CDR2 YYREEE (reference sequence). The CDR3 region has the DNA TGTGCCAGCAGCTCTCGACAGGGGAGGCAGGAGACCCAGTACTTC. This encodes CASSSRQGRQETQYF.

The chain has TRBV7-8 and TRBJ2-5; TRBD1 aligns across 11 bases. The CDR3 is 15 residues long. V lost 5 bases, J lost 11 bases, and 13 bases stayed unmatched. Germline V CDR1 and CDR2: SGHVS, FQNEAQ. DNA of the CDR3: TGTGCCAGCAGCCCAGCGTTAGGGACAGGGGGAGGGCAGTACTTC. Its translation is CASSPALGTGGGQYF. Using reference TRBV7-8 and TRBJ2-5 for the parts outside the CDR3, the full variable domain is GAGVSQSPRYKVAKRGQDVALRCDPISGHVSLFWYQQALGQGPEFLTYFQNEAQLDKSGLPSDRFFAERPEGSVSTLKIQRTQQEDSAVYLCASSPALGTGGGQYFGPGTRLLVL.